This is a list of T cell receptor beta chains from one sample in a study of tumor-infiltrating lymphocytes in primary liver carcinoma. TCRdb reanalysed the multiplex PCR reads using MiXCR and keeps one entry per CDR3 protein. The table lists some 100,000 distinct CDR3 sequences, about 70% of them singletons, with roughly an eighth in the top ten. Material: liver tumor tissue from sampling region 2. The receptors originated from a woman in her sixties or seventies with primary liver carcinoma and hepatitis B virus infection. CDR3s include the opening cysteine and the closing phenylalanine or tryptophan. D genes are given only for firm matches. Clone sizes are given selectively: once, few, many, or a class where the clone is expanded.

clone size: many
V gene: TRBV6-1
J gene: TRBJ2-7
D gene: .
CDR3 DNA: TGTGCCAGCAGTGATTTCCTTCCGGGACTTTTAGGGGCTTACGAGCAGTACTTC
CDR3 protein: CASSDFLPGLLGAYEQYF

clone size: .
V gene: TRBV5-1
J gene: TRBJ2-7
D gene: TRBD2
CDR3 DNA: TGCGACAGCAGCTCAGGGACTAGCGTCGATCACGAGCAGTACTTC
CDR3 protein: CDSSSGTSVDHEQYF

clone size: .
V gene: TRBV24-1
J gene: TRBJ2-1
D gene: .
CDR3 DNA: TGTGCCACCAGTGATTCCGTCTACAATGAGCAGTTCTTC
CDR3 protein: CATSDSVYNEQFF

clone size: many
V gene: TRBV5-1
J gene: TRBJ2-1
D gene: .
CDR3 DNA: TGCGCCAGCAGCTCCAGGGGGGAGGCGGGCAATGAGCAGTTCTTC
CDR3 protein: CASSSRGEAGNEQFF

clone size: many
V gene: TRBV6-1
J gene: TRBJ1-1
D gene: .
CDR3 DNA: TGTGCCAGCAAAGAAGGGGTTGGGAGCACTGAAGCTTTCTTT
CDR3 protein: CASKEGVGSTEAFF

clone size: many
V gene: TRBV5-1
J gene: TRBJ1-4
D gene: TRBD1
CDR3 DNA: TGCGCCAGCAGCGCTGGACAGGGAGGAACTAATGAAAAACTGTTTTTT
CDR3 protein: CASSAGQGGTNEKLFF

clone size: .
V gene: TRBV28
J gene: TRBJ2-6
D gene: .
CDR3 DNA: TGTGCCAGCAGTTCCGTTTGGGCCAACGTCCTGACTTTC
CDR3 protein: CASSSVWANVLTF

clone size: .
V gene: TRBV5-5
J gene: TRBJ2-5
D gene: .
CDR3 DNA: TGTACTAGCAGCTTTGGACTCATGAACCAAGAGATCCAGTACTTC
CDR3 protein: CTSSFGLMNQEIQYF

clone size: .
V gene: TRBV28
J gene: TRBJ2-3
D gene: .
CDR3 DNA: TGTGCCAGGCTTAGCGTGACAGAATCTCCTAGCACAGATACGCAGTATTTT
CDR3 protein: CARLSVTESPSTDTQYF

clone size: .
V gene: TRBV4-1
J gene: TRBJ1-2
D gene: .
CDR3 DNA: TGCGTCAGCAGTCAAGATATCAGGAGCCCAGGTGGTGGCTACACCTTC
CDR3 protein: CVSSQDIRSPGGGYTF

clone size: .
V gene: TRBV6-1
J gene: TRBJ1-2
D gene: .
CDR3 DNA: TGTGCCAGCAGTGGACCCACATGGAGGTATGGCTACACCTTC
CDR3 protein: CASSGPTWRYGYTF